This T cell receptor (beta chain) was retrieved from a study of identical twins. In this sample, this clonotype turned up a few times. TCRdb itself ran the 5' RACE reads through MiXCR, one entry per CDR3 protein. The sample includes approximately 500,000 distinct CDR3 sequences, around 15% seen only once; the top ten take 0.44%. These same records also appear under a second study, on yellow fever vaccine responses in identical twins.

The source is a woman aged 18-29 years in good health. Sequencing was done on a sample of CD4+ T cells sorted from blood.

CDR3 loop: CASSAGTSVTQYF. The CDR3 nucleotides are TGTGCCAGCAGCGCCGGGACTAGCGTTACGCAGTATTTT. The chain joins TRBV7-7 to TRBJ2-3, with 10 bases fitting TRBD2. The CDR3 extends over 13 amino acids. After removal of 5 bases from V and 8 bases from J, the junction contained 4 bases not matched to a gene. Per germline, CDR1 SSHAT and CDR2 FNYEAQ (reference sequence). Supplemented by reference TRBV7-7 and TRBJ2-3, the full variable domain reads GAGVSQSPRYKVTKRGQDVTLRCDPISSHATLYWYQQALGQGPEFLTYFNYEAQPDKSGLPSDRFSAERPEGSISTLTIQRTEQRDSAMYRCASSAGTSVTQYFGPGTRLTVL.